The next 17 T cell receptor beta chains were all read from a single sample in a study of Ad26.COV2.S vaccination and SARS-CoV-2 variants. TCRdb's table, derived via immunoSEQ multiplex PCR, lists solely in-frame clones and lacks some. Of about 680,000 clones in the sample, around 89% are singletons; the top ten hold roughly 1.5%. Treatment of the sample: about 20 received Ad26.COV2.S at low or high dose, single or two shots; about 5 received placebo; per-sample allocation not given. Collection of samples fell on day 63 after the first vaccine or placebo injection. The specimen comprised peripheral blood, sampled in a trial of Ad26.COV2.S vaccine versus placebo. The receptor set was obtained from a person aged 18-60 years who received the Ad26.COV2.S COVID-19 vaccine or a placebo.

This rearrangement joins TRBV5-1 to TRBJ1-2, with a weak D call TRBD1 (5 bases). V was shortened by 0 bases and J by 8 bases, with 14 bases between the two germline ends. CDR3 length equals 14 residues. The V gene's germline CDR1 is SGHRS and CDR2 YFSETQ. The CDR3: CASSLDPGTGGYTF. CDR3 DNA sequence: TGCGCCAGCAGCTTGGATCCAGGGACTGGCGGCTACACCTTC.

This clone was seen a single time. V gene TRBV6-5 combines with J gene TRBJ1-6; 8 bases match TRBD1. The junction had 8 bases not matched to a gene; V was cut back by 0 bases and J by 10 bases. This CDR3 is 16 amino acids long. Germline lookup yields CDR1 MNHEY and CDR2 SVGAGI. CDR3 bases: TGTGCCAGCAGTTACTCAGGACAGGGCCCATTGTCACCCCTCCACTTT. The encoded protein is CASSYSGQGPLSPLHF.

This rearrangement joins TRBV28 to TRBJ1-2, with a tentative D call TRBD1 (5 bases). The CDR3 runs to 13 residues. The germline V and J ends were trimmed by 5 bases and 4 bases, with 11 bases remaining between them. Germline V CDR1 and CDR2: MDHEN, SYDVKM. CDR3 in amino acids: CASSPGAAYGYTF. For the CDR3, the DNA is TGTGCCAGCAGTCCCGGGGCAGCCTATGGCTACACCTTC.

This rearrangement joins TRBV12-3 or TRBV12-4 to TRBJ1-2; 8 nucleotides line up with TRBD1. There are 13 residues in the CDR3. V lost 6 bases and J lost 8; bases outside the gene matches: 8. In DNA form, the CDR3 reads TGTGCCAGCAGCACAGGGGGACTTGAAGGCTACACCTTC. As protein: CASSTGGLEGYTF.

The chain is built from TRBV4-2 and TRBJ1-3, with D tentatively TRBD1 (6 bases). CDR3 length: 14 residues. The germline V gene has CDR1 LGHNA and CDR2 YNFKEQ. V lost 3 bases and J 4 bases, leaving 10 bases between the germline ends. In nucleotides, the CDR3 is TGTGCCAGCAGCCACTCCGGGACAGGAAACACCATATATTTT. The encoded protein is CASSHSGTGNTIYF.

V is TRBV7-2 and J is TRBJ2-7; 8 bases are shared with TRBD1. The CDR3 totals 16 residues. Germline assignment: CDR1 SGHTA and CDR2 FQGNSA. Germline trimming cut 5 bases from V and 1 base from J; bases unmatched to any gene: 10. The DNA of the CDR3 is TGTGCCAGCAGCCCAGGGACAGGTACCTTTTCCTACGAGCAGTACTTC. Translated: CASSPGTGTFSYEQYF.

V is TRBV5-6 and J is TRBJ1-1; a weak D match, TRBD1 (5 bases). CDR1 and CDR2 from the germline V gene are SGHDT and YYEEEE. The V end was cut by 1 base, the J end by 6 bases, with 10 bases between. This CDR3 is built from 13 residues. The CDR3 nucleotides are TGTGCCAGCAGCTTGAGGGACGTTCCTGAAGCTTTCTTT. It codes for CASSLRDVPEAFF.

The chain recombines TRBV10-3 with TRBJ2-2; 11 bases are shared with TRBD2. V lost 3 bases and J lost 5; bases outside the gene matches: 5. The CDR3 spans 16 residues. CDR1 and CDR2 (germline): ENHRY, SYGVKD. The CDR3: CAISDSTSGETGELFF. Written as DNA, the CDR3 is TGTGCCATCAGTGACTCGACTAGCGGGGAGACCGGGGAGCTGTTTTTT.

This chain connects TRBV5-6 to TRBJ2-7, with D unresolved. Germline assignment: CDR1 SGHDT and CDR2 YYEEEE. This CDR3 region has 15 residues. V lost 4 bases, J lost 0 bases, and 14 bases lay in between. CDR3 protein: CASSLRRTGSYEQYF. The CDR3, as DNA: TGTGCCAGCAGCCTGAGACGGACGGGCTCCTACGAGCAGTACTTC.

The J gene is TRBJ1-5, the V gene TRBV7-2; the match to TRBD1 covers 7 bases. Germline trimming cut 4 bases from V and 4 bases from J; bases unmatched to any gene: 10. In germline, CDR1 is SGHTA, CDR2 FQGNSA. This CDR3 comprises 16 residues. The CDR3 region is CASSSDGGRGNQPQHF. The CDR3 coding sequence is TGTGCCAGCAGCTCAGATGGGGGCAGGGGGAATCAGCCCCAGCATTTT.

This clone was recorded only once. The chain combines TRBV5-6 with TRBJ1-3, with 7 bases aligning to TRBD1. There are 14 residues in the CDR3. From germline, CDR1 is SGHDT and CDR2 YYEEEE. With 5 bases clipped from V and 6 bases from J, the junction kept 8 bases outside the gene matches. CDR3 nucleotide sequence: TGTGCCAGCAGTTCTACAGACAGGGAAAACACCATATATTTT. The encoded protein is CASSSTDRENTIYF.

The rearrangement uses TRBV19 and TRBJ2-1; 9 nucleotides line up with TRBD2. The V gene end was trimmed by 2 bases and the J gene end by 2 bases; junction bases not matched to a gene: 13. The CDR3 spans 19 residues. Germline CDR1 is LNHDA and CDR2 is SQIVND (reference sequence). This CDR3 is CASSIPPKTSGGAYNEQFF. DNA of the CDR3: TGTGCCAGTAGTATACCCCCCAAGACTAGCGGAGGTGCCTACAATGAGCAGTTCTTC.

This clone showed up many times. This chain joins TRBV2 and TRBJ1-5, with 9 bases fitting TRBD1. CDR1 and CDR2 from the germline V gene are SNHLY and FYNNEI. J gave up 0 bases and V 5 bases, and 5 bases lay outside the gene matches. The length of the CDR3 is 16 residues. Here the CDR3 reads CASSLRTGASNQPQHF. DNA of the CDR3: TGTGCCAGCAGTCTCCGGACAGGGGCTAGCAATCAGCCCCAGCATTTT. Together with reference TRBV2 and TRBJ1-5, the CDR3 gives the full variable domain: EPEVTQTPSHQVTQMGQEVILRCVPISNHLYFYWYRQILGQKVEFLVSFYNNEISEKSEIFDDQFSVERPDGSNFTLKIRSTKLEDSAMYFCASSLRTGASNQPQHFGDGTRLSIL.

The chain links TRBV5-1 to TRBJ2-7; 8 nucleotides agree with TRBD2. The trim removed 4 bases at V and 0 bases at J, leaving 6 bases unmatched. This CDR3 has 15 residues. Germline V gives CDR1 SGHRS, CDR2 YFSETQ. CDR3 region: CASSVTGTSSYEQYF. The CDR3 DNA follows: TGCGCCAGCAGCGTAACCGGGACTAGCTCCTACGAGCAGTACTTC.

This clone was observed once. The rearrangement links TRBV5-1 to TRBJ2-7; D not certain. The germline V gene encodes CDR1 SGHRS and CDR2 YFSETQ. V shed 7 bases and J shed 3 bases, with 11 bases lying between them. The CDR3 is 12 amino acids. The CDR3 DNA reads as TGCGCCAGCCGAGCGCAAAACTACGAGCAGTACTTC. This translates into CASRAQNYEQYF.

The rearrangement uses TRBV5-1 and TRBJ1-1; D may be TRBD1 (5 bases). Per the germline V gene, CDR1 is SGHRS and CDR2 is YFSETQ. The CDR3 contains 16 residues. With 3 bases removed from V and 1 base from J, the gap between germline ends came to 16 bases. CDR3 sequence: CASSSILTAPNTEAFF. The CDR3 DNA sequence: TGCGCCAGCAGCTCCATCTTGACAGCACCGAACACTGAAGCTTTCTTT. Full variable domain (missing parts from reference TRBV5-1 and TRBJ1-1): KAGVTQTPRYLIKTRGQQVTLSCSPISGHRSVSWYQQTPGQGLQFLFEYFSETQRNKGNFPGRFSGRQFSNSRSEMNVSTLELGDSALYLCASSSILTAPNTEAFFGQGTRLTVV.

This chain connects TRBV19 to TRBJ2-2; D may be TRBD2 (6 bases). The CDR3 runs to 15 residues. Germline V gene sequence: CDR1 LNHDA, CDR2 SQIVND (reference sequence). V lost 6 bases and J lost 3, with 14 bases in between. As DNA, the CDR3 is TGTGCCAGTAGCCGACTAGATTCCGACACCGGGGAGCTGTTTTTT. It yields the protein CASSRLDSDTGELFF. Based on the CDR3 plus reference TRBV19 and TRBJ2-2, the full variable domain is DGGITQSPKYLFRKEGQNVTLSCEQNLNHDAMYWYRQDPGQGLRLIYYSQIVNDFQKGDIAEGYSVSREKKESFPLTVTSAQKNPTAFYLCASSRLDSDTGELFFGEGSRLTVL.